The 5 T cell receptor beta chains reported below all come from one sample, sequenced in a study of response to subunit inactivated influenza vaccine. TCRdb reprocessed the RT-PCR reads with MiXCR, giving one entry per CDR3 protein. The table lists 550,000 to 650,000 distinct CDR3 sequences, 12% of them singletons. Sequenced here: PBMCs from blood, sampled on the day of vaccination. The receptors shown here come from a man aged 50-60 years who received an inactivated influenza vaccine.

This clonotype was found a few times. V is TRBV25-1 and J is TRBJ2-2; D might be TRBD2 (6 bases). Trimming cost V 8 bases and J 4 bases, with 14 bases left between them. The germline V gene has CDR1 MGHDK and CDR2 SYGVNS. The CDR3 totals 14 residues. The CDR3, as DNA: TGTGCCAGCGCGGGAACAAATCCCACCGGGGAGCTGTTTTTT. It encodes CASAGTNPTGELFF.

The J gene is TRBJ2-7, the V gene TRBV3-1; D is unclear. Germline lookup yields CDR1 LGHDT and CDR2 YNNKEL (reference sequence). Trimming pared 4 bases from V and 2 bases from J, leaving 15 bases between. This CDR3 has 15 residues. CDR3: CASSPGSSQTYEQYF. CDR3 bases: TGTGCCAGCAGCCCGGGTTCTAGTCAAACCTACGAGCAGTACTTC.

The chain links TRBV20-1 to TRBJ2-7; 8 bases line up with TRBD2. CDR1 is DFQATT and CDR2 is SNEGSKA in the germline V gene (reference sequence). V gave up 5 bases and J gave up 2 bases; unmatched junction bases: 8. This CDR3 is 14 amino acids long. CDR3 sequence: CSARGIAGTYEQYF. DNA for the CDR3: TGCAGTGCTCGGGGCATAGCGGGGACCTACGAGCAGTACTTC.

Many counts were recorded for this clonotype. The V call is TRBV5-1, the J call TRBJ1-1, with a tentative D call TRBD1 (6 bases). V was cut by 0 bases and J by 6 bases, with 9 bases left in between. The germline V gene has CDR1 SGHRS and CDR2 YFSETQ. CDR3 size: 13 residues. The CDR3 is CASSLAWTAEAFF. Here the CDR3 DNA reads TGCGCCAGCAGCTTGGCCTGGACAGCTGAAGCTTTCTTT.

The rearrangement joins TRBV25-1 to TRBJ2-7, with a weak D call TRBD1 (5 bases). The CDR3 is 12 residues long. Trimming cost V 6 bases and J 9 bases, with 15 bases left between them. Germline loops: CDR1 MGHDK, CDR2 SYGVNS. The DNA for the CDR3 is TGTGCCAGCAGGACAGCCTGGTCTAGGCAGTACTTC. Translated: CASRTAWSRQYF.